This T cell receptor (beta chain) was captured in a study of control samples from healthy donors and cancer patients. Sequenced by immunoSEQ multiplex PCR; TCRdb stores in-frame clones only, minus some. This sample has around 110,000 clones, with 70% to 90% found just once. V lost 4 bases to trimming and J lost 5 bases, with 14 bases between them. CDR3 length: 15 residues. From germline, CDR1 is SGHTA and CDR2 FQGNSA. This receptor was taken from a woman aged 70 to 79 in good health. The sequenced sample consisted of blood. This chain links TRBV7-2 with TRBJ2-2; D remains ambiguous. CDR3 nucleotide sequence: TGTGCCAGCAGCTCGACACAGCGCGGTACCGGGGAGCTGTTTTTT. Its protein product is CASSSTQRGTGELFF.